These 19 T cell receptor beta chains were all obtained from the same sample, sequenced in a study of T-cell memory formation after mild COVID-19. One entry per CDR3 protein, called by TCRdb with MiXCR from the 5' RACE reads. Here the sample spans 400,000 to 550,000 distinct CDR3 sequences, more than 20% being singletons. Sequenced: PBMCs or a T cell subset sorted from them (not recorded which). These receptors all stem from an adult woman who had mild COVID-19 (a few samples of this study predate the infection). Cell type and time point are not known.

The rearrangement joins TRBV25-1 to TRBJ1-2; 12 bases match TRBD1. V shed 1 base and J 2 bases; nucleotides not matched to a gene: 11. Germline lookup yields CDR1 MGHDK and CDR2 SYGVNS. This CDR3 contains 19 residues. In DNA form, the CDR3 reads TGTGCCAGCAGTGAATTCGGGACAGGGGGCGCGACCTACAACTATGGCTACACCTTC. This translates into CASSEFGTGGATYNYGYTF.

This clonotype was seen ten or more times. The chain is built from TRBV10-2 and TRBJ1-2; 10 bases align to TRBD1. Germline assignment: CDR1 WSHSY and CDR2 SAAADI. The CDR3 has 15 residues. V was clipped by 4 bases and J by 4 bases; unmatched bases: 6. CDR3 sequence (DNA): TGCGCCAGCAGTGCAGACAGGGGGCGAGGCTATGGCTACACCTTC. Its protein product is CASSADRGRGYGYTF.

This chain uses TRBV5-1 with TRBJ2-5; 9 nucleotides line up with TRBD2. The CDR3 spans 15 residues. J gave up 4 bases and V 2 bases, and 6 bases lay outside the gene matches. From germline, CDR1 is SGHRS and CDR2 YFSETQ. The chain's CDR3 is CASSLAGGPVETQYF. The DNA of the CDR3 is TGCGCCAGCAGCTTAGCGGGGGGCCCGGTAGAGACCCAGTACTTC.

The rearrangement links TRBV2 to TRBJ2-1; unclear D gene. The CDR3 contains 15 residues. Germline V gives CDR1 SNHLY, CDR2 FYNNEI. V shed 1 base and J shed 9 bases, with 16 bases lying between them. The DNA of the CDR3 is TGTGCCAGCAGTGAAGTTGAAGCTATCCGGATTGAGCAGTTCTTC. It is translated as CASSEVEAIRIEQFF.

This clonotype was counted only a few times. The J gene is TRBJ2-7, the V gene TRBV29-1; D is undetermined. The CDR3 length is 12 residues. The V gene's germline CDR1 is SQVTM and CDR2 ANQGSEA. V was trimmed by 4 bases and J by 0 bases, leaving 7 bases between them. CDR3 in DNA: TGCAGCGTTGTTGGATCCTCCTACGAGCAGTACTTC. Amino acids: CSVVGSSYEQYF.

The V gene is TRBV9, the J gene TRBJ2-5, with D tentatively TRBD2 (5 bases). Trimming took off 0 bases at V and 5 bases at J, with 8 bases between the two ends. Germline values: CDR1 SGDLS, CDR2 YYNGEE. This CDR3 contains 13 residues. The CDR3 nucleotides are TGTGCCAGCAGCGTAGCACCGGGGGAGACCCAGTACTTC. Encoded protein: CASSVAPGETQYF.

This clonotype was counted only a few times. The chain is built from TRBV3-1 and TRBJ2-3; TRBD1 matches 9 bases. Germline CDR1 LGHDT, CDR2 YNNKEL (reference sequence). The CDR3 covers 18 residues. V shed 2 bases and J 2 bases; nucleotides not matched to a gene: 11. The CDR3 loop is CASSQIVPYRGLTDTQYF. In DNA, the CDR3 is TGTGCCAGCAGCCAAATAGTCCCATACAGGGGGCTCACAGATACGCAGTATTTT.

The chain joins TRBV7-9 to TRBJ1-2; the match to TRBD1 covers 10 bases. This CDR3 contains 15 residues. The germline V gene encodes CDR1 SEHNR and CDR2 FQNEAQ (reference sequence). V was clipped by 6 bases and J by 7 bases; unmatched bases: 11. CDR3 sequence reads: CASSGQGDPYGGYTF. The CDR3 DNA sequence: TGTGCCAGCAGTGGACAGGGGGACCCTTATGGTGGCTACACCTTC.

The chain recombines TRBV11-3 with TRBJ2-1, with D tentatively TRBD1 (5 bases). V lost 2 bases, J lost 9 bases, and 14 bases lay in between. CDR1 SGHNT and CDR2 YENEEA come from the germline V gene. There are 14 residues in the CDR3. CDR3 loop: CASSLWQGVSEQFF. CDR3 DNA sequence: TGTGCCAGCAGCTTATGGCAGGGTGTTAGTGAGCAGTTCTTC.

The J gene is TRBJ2-2, the V gene TRBV30; D unresolved. Germline-derived CDR1 and CDR2 are GTSNPN and SVGIG (reference sequence). V gave up 1 base and J gave up 2 bases, with 11 bases separating them. This CDR3 is built from 15 residues. This CDR3 is CAWSARYFNTGELFF. DNA of the CDR3: TGTGCCTGGAGTGCTCGCTATTTTAACACCGGGGAGCTGTTTTTT.

The chain joins TRBV20-1 to TRBJ1-1; 8 bases match TRBD1. This CDR3 spans 12 amino acids. Germline V gene lookup returns CDR1 DFQATT and CDR2 SNEGSKA (reference sequence). The V and J ends lost 3 bases and 7 bases, in that order; junction bases with no gene match: 4. CDR3 DNA sequence: TGCAGTGCTAGGGACAGGGCCAATGAAGCTTTCTTT. Translation gives CSARDRANEAFF.

The chain has TRBV7-2 and TRBJ2-1, with D possibly being TRBD2 (5 bases). This CDR3 is 15 amino acids long. CDR1 and CDR2 (germline): SGHTA, FQGNSA. V lost 5 bases, J lost 8 bases, and 19 bases lay in between. CDR3 loop: CASSPFWGVGYEQFF. CDR3 DNA sequence: TGTGCCAGCAGCCCGTTTTGGGGAGTTGGTTATGAGCAGTTCTTC.

This clonotype was counted only a few times. The chain links TRBV12-3 or TRBV12-4 to TRBJ1-1; a weak D match, TRBD1 (6 bases). The V end was cut by 2 bases, the J end by 10 bases, with 11 bases between. CDR3 length: 12 amino acids. CDR3 region: CASSLQGWVAFF. The CDR3 DNA reads TGTGCCAGCAGTTTACAGGGGTGGGTAGCTTTCTTT.

This clonotype has only a few counts. The gene calls are TRBV7-2 and TRBJ2-7; TRBD2 matches at 9 bases. The V gene end was trimmed by 2 bases and the J gene end by 2 bases; junction bases not matched to a gene: 13. Per germline, CDR1 SGHTA and CDR2 FQGNSA. CDR3 length: 18 amino acids. CDR3 sequence reads: CASSLSLGLAASAYEQYF. CDR3 bases: TGTGCCAGCAGCTTATCGCTGGGACTAGCCGCTTCAGCCTACGAGCAGTACTTC.

V and J are TRBV7-9 and TRBJ2-7; possibly TRBD2 for D (6 bases). Per germline, CDR1 SEHNR and CDR2 FQNEAQ (reference sequence). This CDR3 spans 15 amino acids. V gave up 0 bases and J gave up 5 bases, with 14 bases separating them. CDR3: CASSLARSRGNEQYF. The CDR3 DNA is TGTGCCAGCAGCTTAGCGCGGTCGCGGGGTAACGAGCAGTACTTC.

V gene TRBV2 combines with J gene TRBJ1-3; possible D gene TRBD1, 5 bases. The CDR3 covers 13 residues. Trimming left V 8 bases short and J 6 bases short, with 14 bases between. CDR1 and CDR2 (germline): SNHLY, FYNNEI. CDR3 residues: CASQITGANTIYF. DNA for the CDR3: TGTGCCAGCCAAATTACAGGAGCAAACACCATATATTTT.

This clonotype has only a few counts. The rearrangement links TRBV7-2 to TRBJ2-7; the match to TRBD2 covers 7 bases. Germline-derived CDR1 and CDR2 are SGHTA and FQGNSA. V was clipped by 4 bases and J by 3 bases; unmatched bases: 9. This CDR3 contains 15 residues. The CDR3 region is CASSYSLATNYEQYF. CDR3 in DNA: TGTGCCAGCAGCTACTCACTAGCGACCAACTACGAGCAGTACTTC.

This clonotype was seen more than once but under ten times. The chain combines TRBV10-3 with TRBJ1-2, with unresolved D. Trimming shortened V by 2 bases and J by 4 bases, and 23 bases separated the two germline ends. The CDR3 contains 18 residues. Germline V lookup: CDR1 ENHRY, CDR2 SYGVKD. CDR3 residues: CAISEPPPEAAAFYGYTF. The CDR3 DNA reads TGTGCCATCAGTGAGCCCCCGCCGGAGGCCGCCGCCTTCTATGGCTACACCTTC.

There are a few counts of this clonotype. The chain has TRBV4-2 and TRBJ2-3; D is unresolved. The CDR3 runs to 17 residues. Trimming left V 3 bases short and J 3 bases short, with 19 bases between. Germline-derived CDR1 and CDR2 are LGHNA and YNFKEQ. The CDR3 nucleotides read TGTGCCAGCAGCCAGATGGCGAGACGTCCTAGGACAGATACGCAGTATTTT. Its protein product is CASSQMARRPRTDTQYF.